This TCR beta chain was recovered during a study of technical replicates of blood from four donors. Repertoires were generated with immunoSEQ multiplex PCR, while TCRdb's copy carries only in-frame clones and drops some. In the table there are under 95,000 clones, roughly 94% of which are singletons. Sequenced: T cells isolated from PBMCs. The receptor comes from a human donor in good health.

DNA of the CDR3: TGCGCCAGCAGCCAAGTGAACCTCGGACAGGGGAACACTGAAGCTTTCTTT. It specifies CASSQVNLGQGNTEAFF. The chain is built from TRBV4-1 and TRBJ1-1; 8 bases are shared with TRBD1. Unmatched junction bases numbered 8, after V lost 1 base and J lost 1 base. Germline V gives CDR1 MGHRA, CDR2 YSYEKL. This CDR3 comprises 17 residues.